These T cell receptor beta chains were read from a single sample in a study of response to subunit inactivated influenza vaccine. Via MiXCR, TCRdb re-called the RT-PCR reads, giving one row per CDR3 protein. This table has 650,000 to 800,000 distinct CDR3 sequences, about a fifth appearing once. Sequences were derived from PBMCs from blood, sampled less than 6 days after vaccination. All receptors derive from a man aged 45-65 years who received an inactivated influenza vaccine. CDR3s include the opening cysteine and the closing phenylalanine or tryptophan. Fields, in order: V gene, D gene, clone size, J gene, CDR3 DNA, CDR3 protein. D genes are given only for firm matches. Not all rows give a size; the values are once, few, many and, for expanded clones, a class.

V: TRBV10-3
D: NA
size: few
J: TRBJ2-5
DNA: TGTGCCATCAGTCACACCCAAGAGACCCAGTACTTC
CDR3: CAISHTQETQYF

V: TRBV5-1
D: NA
size: NA
J: TRBJ2-3
DNA: TGCGCCAGCAGCTTGGGAGGTTACCCTAGCACAGATACGCAGTATTTT
CDR3: CASSLGGYPSTDTQYF

V: TRBV7-9
D: TRBD2
size: many
J: TRBJ2-1
DNA: TGTGCCAGCAGCCCAATAGCGGGTAGCTCCTACAATGAGCAGTTCTTC
CDR3: CASSPIAGSSYNEQFF

V: TRBV18
D: TRBD1
size: NA
J: TRBJ2-3
DNA: TGTGCCAGCTCACCTACAGGGGGGCATACGCAGTATTTT
CDR3: CASSPTGGHTQYF

V: TRBV27
D: NA
size: many
J: TRBJ2-7
DNA: TGTGCCAGCAGTTTAACAGGCAGTACCTACGAGCAGTACTTC
CDR3: CASSLTGSTYEQYF

V: TRBV6-1
D: TRBD1
size: NA
J: TRBJ2-5
DNA: TGTGCCAGCAGTCCAACCGGGACAGGGGAAGAGACCCAGTACTTC
CDR3: CASSPTGTGEETQYF

V: TRBV7-8
D: TRBD2
size: NA
J: TRBJ2-1
DNA: TGTGCCAGCAGCTTAGCAGGACTAGCGGAGATCTCCTACAATGAGCAGTTCTTC
CDR3: CASSLAGLAEISYNEQFF

V: TRBV4-3
D: TRBD2
size: NA
J: TRBJ2-2
DNA: TGCGCCAGCAGCTTATGGGGGGGGGACACCGGGGAGCTGTTTTTT
CDR3: CASSLWGGDTGELFF

V: TRBV5-6
D: NA
size: NA
J: TRBJ1-1
DNA: TGTGCCAGCAGCTTGGACAGGTCGTTAGCTGAAGCTTTCTTT
CDR3: CASSLDRSLAEAFF

V: TRBV12-3/TRBV12-4
D: NA
size: many
J: TRBJ2-1
DNA: TGTGCCAGCTCTCGGGCTAGTTCCTACAATGAGCAGTTCTTC
CDR3: CASSRASSYNEQFF

V: TRBV12-3/TRBV12-4
D: NA
size: NA
J: TRBJ1-1
DNA: TGTGCCAGCACCAGACAGATGAACACTGAAGCTTTCTTT
CDR3: CASTRQMNTEAFF

V: TRBV20-1
D: TRBD2
size: few
J: TRBJ2-7
DNA: TGCAGTGCTTCACACCTGGGGACTAGTCACGAGCAGTACTTC
CDR3: CSASHLGTSHEQYF

V: TRBV10-3
D: TRBD2
size: few
J: TRBJ2-7
DNA: TGTGCCATCCTACATACTAGCGGGACACTCTACGAGCAGTACTTC
CDR3: CAILHTSGTLYEQYF

V: TRBV18
D: NA
size: NA
J: TRBJ1-1
DNA: TGTGCCAGCTCACGAAAGGAAAATACTGAAGCTTTCTTT
CDR3: CASSRKENTEAFF

V: TRBV12-3/TRBV12-4
D: TRBD2
size: many
J: TRBJ2-1
DNA: TGTGCCAGCAGGAACCCGGGACTAGCCTATGAGCAGTTCTTC
CDR3: CASRNPGLAYEQFF

V: TRBV4-3
D: NA
size: few
J: TRBJ1-1
DNA: TGCGCCAGCAGCCAAGATTACGGGGGGAGCACTGAAGCTTTCTTT
CDR3: CASSQDYGGSTEAFF

V: TRBV11-2
D: NA
size: NA
J: TRBJ2-1
DNA: TGTGCCAGCAGCACCAAATTAGAATTGCAGTTCTTC
CDR3: CASSTKLELQFF

V: TRBV20-1
D: TRBD1
size: NA
J: TRBJ2-4
DNA: TGCAGTGCCCAACGACAGGGCCGAGCCAAAAACATTCAGTACTTC
CDR3: CSAQRQGRAKNIQYF

V: TRBV12-2
D: NA
size: NA
J: TRBJ2-3
DNA: TGTGCAAGTCGCCAATTTCTTTGGCGGGGGCCTTTCACAGATACGCAGTATTTT
CDR3: CASRQFLWRGPFTDTQYF

V: TRBV29-1
D: NA
size: NA
J: TRBJ2-7
DNA: TGCAGCGTTGTCCCGGTGTCCGTCAGGGGAAATCCCTACGAGCAGTACTTC
CDR3: CSVVPVSVRGNPYEQYF

V: TRBV2
D: TRBD2
size: many
J: TRBJ2-5
DNA: TGTGCCAGCAGTGAACTAGCGGGAGCTGAGACCCAGTACTTC
CDR3: CASSELAGAETQYF

V: TRBV11-2
D: NA
size: few
J: TRBJ1-2
DNA: TGTGCCAGCAGCTTAGGTGCGGTGGGGAACTATGGCTACACCTTC
CDR3: CASSLGAVGNYGYTF

V: TRBV4-1
D: TRBD1
size: NA
J: TRBJ2-3
DNA: TGCGCCAGCAGCCAAGATGGGACAGCTTTCACAGATACGCAGTATTTT
CDR3: CASSQDGTAFTDTQYF

V: TRBV6-1
D: NA
size: few
J: TRBJ2-5
DNA: TGTGCCAGCAGTCCCTTCGGCGCGCAAGAGACCCAGTACTTC
CDR3: CASSPFGAQETQYF

V: TRBV7-2
D: NA
size: NA
J: TRBJ1-4
DNA: TGTGCCAGCAGCTTAGATCAGCTTGGGACTAATGAAAAACTGTTTTTT
CDR3: CASSLDQLGTNEKLFF

V: TRBV28
D: TRBD2
size: few
J: TRBJ2-7
DNA: TGTGCCAGCAGTTTCGGGGGGATGTCCTACGAGCAGTACTTC
CDR3: CASSFGGMSYEQYF

V: TRBV5-1
D: NA
size: NA
J: TRBJ2-4
DNA: TGCGCCAGCAGCTTGAACAGAGCCCAGGACATTCAGTACTTC
CDR3: CASSLNRAQDIQYF

V: TRBV6-2/TRBV6-3
D: NA
size: NA
J: TRBJ1-2
DNA: TGTGCCAGCAGTTGGGGTTATGGCCACGGCGACTATGGCTACACCTTC
CDR3: CASSWGYGHGDYGYTF

V: TRBV7-9
D: NA
size: few
J: TRBJ1-2
DNA: TGTGCCAGCAGCTTATTTGCGTCAGGGGATGGCTACACCTTC
CDR3: CASSLFASGDGYTF

V: TRBV10-3
D: TRBD1
size: NA
J: TRBJ2-2
DNA: TGTGCCACCATGGGACAGTGGAACACCGGGGAGCTGTTTTTT
CDR3: CATMGQWNTGELFF

V: TRBV29-1
D: NA
size: few
J: TRBJ2-5
DNA: TGCAGCGTTGAAGATCGAGGCAGAAAGAGACCCGGTCCTTCCCCGACCCAGTACTTC
CDR3: CSVEDRGRKRPGPSPTQYF

V: TRBV5-1
D: TRBD2
size: few
J: TRBJ2-3
DNA: TGCGCCAGCAGCTTGGCCCTGACTAGCGTTAGCACAGATACGCAGTATTTT
CDR3: CASSLALTSVSTDTQYF

V: TRBV7-8
D: NA
size: few
J: TRBJ2-1
DNA: TGTGCCAGCAGTTTAGCGGACGGACCCTACAATGAGCAGTTCTTC
CDR3: CASSLADGPYNEQFF

V: TRBV29-1
D: NA
size: few
J: TRBJ2-7
DNA: TGCAGCGTTGAATTGGCTACCGGGGGCGCGCCAGGGGAGCAGTACTTC
CDR3: CSVELATGGAPGEQYF

V: TRBV7-2
D: TRBD2
size: many
J: TRBJ2-1
DNA: TGTGCCAGCAGCCCCCCCGGGACTAGCGGCTACAATGAGCAGTTCTTC
CDR3: CASSPPGTSGYNEQFF

V: TRBV12-3/TRBV12-4
D: NA
size: few
J: TRBJ1-1
DNA: TGTGCCAGCAGCCGACAGAACCCGGCTAGGACTGAAGCTTTCTTT
CDR3: CASSRQNPARTEAFF

V: TRBV12-3/TRBV12-4
D: NA
size: few
J: TRBJ1-2
DNA: TGTGCCAGCAGTTTAGGTTACAGGGTGGGAGGCTACACCTTC
CDR3: CASSLGYRVGGYTF

V: TRBV20-1
D: TRBD1
size: few
J: TRBJ1-4
DNA: TGCAGTGTAGGGGGCATGGCTAATGAAAAACTGTTTTTT
CDR3: CSVGGMANEKLFF

V: TRBV20-1
D: TRBD1
size: NA
J: TRBJ1-6
DNA: TGCAGTGCTTCCGGACAGGGAAGTAATTCACCCCTCCACTTT
CDR3: CSASGQGSNSPLHF

V: TRBV15
D: NA
size: few
J: TRBJ1-2
DNA: TGTGCCACCAGCAGAGATCTAAAGGACAGTCTATATGGCTACACCTTC
CDR3: CATSRDLKDSLYGYTF

V: TRBV6-5
D: TRBD1
size: NA
J: TRBJ2-3
DNA: TGTGCCAGCAGTTTCGCGGGACAGGGTCCTGTTCCAGATACGCAGTATTTT
CDR3: CASSFAGQGPVPDTQYF

V: TRBV5-1
D: NA
size: NA
J: TRBJ1-1
DNA: TGCGCCAGCAGCTTCGTACAGGGTAGGAACACTGAAGCTTTCTTT
CDR3: CASSFVQGRNTEAFF

V: TRBV10-3
D: NA
size: NA
J: TRBJ2-7
DNA: TGTGCCACCAAGGGAAGGTCGGCCACAGACTACGAGCAGTACTTC
CDR3: CATKGRSATDYEQYF

V: TRBV7-8
D: TRBD1
size: many
J: TRBJ1-3
DNA: TGTGCCAGCAGTCGTAACAGGGGGAGTTCGGGAAACACCATATATTTT
CDR3: CASSRNRGSSGNTIYF

V: TRBV28
D: TRBD2
size: NA
J: TRBJ2-3
DNA: TGTGCCAGCAGTTTTAGCGGGGGGGCCGGTACGCAGTATTTT
CDR3: CASSFSGGAGTQYF